The present entry profiles one TCR beta chain with its context. The antigen remains undetermined. This sample was included in a study of radiotherapy plus CTLA-4 blockade in lung cancer. General observations from the study: Strongest reported response predictors: early blood clone changes and post-radiation interferon-beta.

The CDR3 runs 15 residues. CDR1 and CDR2 (germline): SNHLY, FYNNEI. The junction had 8 bases not matched to a gene; V was cut back by 6 bases and J by 2 bases. Only in-frame clones appear in the TCRdb table, and some are missing; sequencing was by immunoSEQ multiplex PCR. Among 43,000 or so clones listed, roughly 63% were seen once. The chain recombines TRBV2 with TRBJ2-3; 7 nucleotides align to TRBD2. The receptor's source is a human donor with non-small cell lung cancer who had a partial response to radiotherapy plus ipilimumab. The source was peripheral blood, collected from a patient treated with radiotherapy plus ipilimumab. The CDR3 coding sequence is TGTGCCAGCAGCCCTCTGGGGGGGTTCACAGATACGCAGTATTTT. It encodes CASSPLGGFTDTQYF.